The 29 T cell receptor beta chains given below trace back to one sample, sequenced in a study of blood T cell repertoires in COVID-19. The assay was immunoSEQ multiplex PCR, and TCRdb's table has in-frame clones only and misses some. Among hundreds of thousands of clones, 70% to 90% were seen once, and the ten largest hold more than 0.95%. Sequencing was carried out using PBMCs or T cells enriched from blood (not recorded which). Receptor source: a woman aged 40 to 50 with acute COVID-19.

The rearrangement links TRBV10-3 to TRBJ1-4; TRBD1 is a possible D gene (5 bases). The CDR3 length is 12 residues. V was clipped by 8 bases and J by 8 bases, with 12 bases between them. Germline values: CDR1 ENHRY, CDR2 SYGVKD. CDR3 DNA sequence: TGTGCCATCGGCGACAGTATGGAAAAACTGTTTTTT. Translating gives CAIGDSMEKLFF.

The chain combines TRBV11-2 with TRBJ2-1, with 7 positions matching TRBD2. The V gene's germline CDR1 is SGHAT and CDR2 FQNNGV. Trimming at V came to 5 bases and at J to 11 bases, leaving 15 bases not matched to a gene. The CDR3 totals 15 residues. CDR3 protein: CASSQEGLPTNKQFF. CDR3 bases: TGTGCCAGCAGCCAGGAGGGACTACCTACAAATAAGCAGTTCTTC.

The CDR3 region has the DNA TGCGCCAGCAGCAGTTCCGGAGGGTCAAATGAAAAACTGTTTTTT. Translation: CASSSSGGSNEKLFF. V is TRBV4-3 and J is TRBJ1-4; unclear D gene. CDR3 length equals 15 residues. V lost 5 bases, J lost 5 bases, and 15 bases lay in between. Germline V gives CDR1 LGHNA, CDR2 YSLEER.

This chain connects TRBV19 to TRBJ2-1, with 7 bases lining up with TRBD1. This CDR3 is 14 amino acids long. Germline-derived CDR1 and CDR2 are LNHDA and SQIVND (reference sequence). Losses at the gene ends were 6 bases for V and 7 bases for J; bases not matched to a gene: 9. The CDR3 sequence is CASRPDRSLNEQFF. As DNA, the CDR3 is TGTGCCAGTAGGCCGGACAGGTCCTTAAATGAGCAGTTCTTC. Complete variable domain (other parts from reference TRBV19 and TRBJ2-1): DGGITQSPKYLFRKEGQNVTLSCEQNLNHDAMYWYRQDPGQGLRLIYYSQIVNDFQKGDIAEGYSVSREKKESFPLTVTSAQKNPTAFYLCASRPDRSLNEQFFGPGTRLTVL.

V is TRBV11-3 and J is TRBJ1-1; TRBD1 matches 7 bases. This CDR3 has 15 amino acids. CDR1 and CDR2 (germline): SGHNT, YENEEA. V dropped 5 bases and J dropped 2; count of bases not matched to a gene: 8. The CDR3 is CASSTFDRDNTEAFF. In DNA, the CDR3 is TGTGCCAGCAGCACGTTCGACAGGGACAACACTGAAGCTTTCTTT.

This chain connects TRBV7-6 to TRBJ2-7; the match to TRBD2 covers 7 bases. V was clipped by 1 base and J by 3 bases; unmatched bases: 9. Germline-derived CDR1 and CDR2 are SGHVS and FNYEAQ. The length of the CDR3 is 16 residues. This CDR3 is CASSLGGNSGGYEQYF. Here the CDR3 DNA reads TGTGCCAGCAGCTTAGGCGGGAACTCGGGGGGCTACGAGCAGTACTTC.

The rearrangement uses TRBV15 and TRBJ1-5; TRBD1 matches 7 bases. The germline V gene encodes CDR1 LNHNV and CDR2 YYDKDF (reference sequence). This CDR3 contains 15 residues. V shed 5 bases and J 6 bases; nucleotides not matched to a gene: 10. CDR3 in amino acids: CATSSTRQGGQPQHF. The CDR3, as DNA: TGTGCCACCAGCTCGACCCGACAGGGAGGTCAGCCCCAGCATTTT.

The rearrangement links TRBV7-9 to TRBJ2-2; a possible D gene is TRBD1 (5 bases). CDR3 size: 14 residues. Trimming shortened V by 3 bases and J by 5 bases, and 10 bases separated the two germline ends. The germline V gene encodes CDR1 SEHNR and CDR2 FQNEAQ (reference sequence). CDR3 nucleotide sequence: TGTGCCAGCAGCTTCCTCTCAGGGACCGGGGAGCTGTTTTTT. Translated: CASSFLSGTGELFF.

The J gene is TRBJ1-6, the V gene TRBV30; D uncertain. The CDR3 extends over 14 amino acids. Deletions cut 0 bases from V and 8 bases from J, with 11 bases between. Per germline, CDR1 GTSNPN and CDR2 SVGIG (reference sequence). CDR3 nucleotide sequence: TGTGCCTGGAGTGTAAGCACAGCCGATTCACCCCTCCACTTT. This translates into CAWSVSTADSPLHF.

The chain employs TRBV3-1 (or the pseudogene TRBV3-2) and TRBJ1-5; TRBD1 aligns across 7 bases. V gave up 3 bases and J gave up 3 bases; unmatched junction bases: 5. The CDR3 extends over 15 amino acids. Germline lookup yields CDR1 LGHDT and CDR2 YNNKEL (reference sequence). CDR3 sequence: CASSQATGANQPQHF. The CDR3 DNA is TGTGCCAGCAGCCAGGCAACAGGGGCCAATCAGCCCCAGCATTTT.

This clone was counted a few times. CDR3 DNA: TGTGCCAGCAGTTACACCTTCGGAGCCTATGGCTACACCTTC. Protein sequence: CASSYTFGAYGYTF. The chain has TRBV6-5 and TRBJ1-2; no clear D. Germline lookup yields CDR1 MNHEY and CDR2 SVGAGI. The length of the CDR3 is 14 residues. The V and J ends lost 2 bases and 4 bases respectively, with 11 bases between them.

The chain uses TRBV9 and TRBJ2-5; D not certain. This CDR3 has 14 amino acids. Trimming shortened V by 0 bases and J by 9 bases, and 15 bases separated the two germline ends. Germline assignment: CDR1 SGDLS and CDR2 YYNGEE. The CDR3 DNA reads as TGTGCCAGCAGCGTAGGAGAGGATATGGTGGCCCAGTACTTC. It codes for CASSVGEDMVAQYF.

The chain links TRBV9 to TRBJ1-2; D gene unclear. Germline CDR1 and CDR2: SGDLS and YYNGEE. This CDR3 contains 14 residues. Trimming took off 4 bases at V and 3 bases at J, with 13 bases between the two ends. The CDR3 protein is CASSLGGTHYGYTF. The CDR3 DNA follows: TGTGCCAGCAGCTTAGGAGGAACCCACTATGGCTACACCTTC.

CDR3 in amino acids: CAWSVFSATSGTGELFF. CDR3 bases: TGTGCCTGGAGTGTATTTAGCGCGACTAGCGGTACCGGGGAGCTGTTTTTT. The V and J genes are TRBV30 and TRBJ2-2; 9 bases match TRBD2. The CDR3 runs 17 residues. CDR1 and CDR2 from the germline V gene are GTSNPN and SVGIG (reference sequence). V gave up 0 bases and J gave up 5 bases; unmatched junction bases: 10.

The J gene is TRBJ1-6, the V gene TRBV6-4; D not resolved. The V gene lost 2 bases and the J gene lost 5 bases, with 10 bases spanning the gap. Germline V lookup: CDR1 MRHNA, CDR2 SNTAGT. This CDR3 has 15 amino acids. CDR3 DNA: TGTGCCAGCAGTGACCAGCCGGGGAATAATTCACCCCTCCACTTT. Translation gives CASSDQPGNNSPLHF.

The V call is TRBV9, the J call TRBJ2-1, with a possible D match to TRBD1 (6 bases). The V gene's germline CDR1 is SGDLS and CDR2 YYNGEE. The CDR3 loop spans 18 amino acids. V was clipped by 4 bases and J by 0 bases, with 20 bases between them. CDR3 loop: CASSSPSRGGSSYNEQFF. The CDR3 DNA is TGTGCCAGCAGCTCTCCTAGTCGAGGGGGTAGCTCCTACAATGAGCAGTTCTTC.

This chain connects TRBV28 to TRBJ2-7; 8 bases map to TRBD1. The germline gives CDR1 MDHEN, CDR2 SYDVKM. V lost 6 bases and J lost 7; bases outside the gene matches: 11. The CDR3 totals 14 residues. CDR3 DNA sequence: TGTGCCAGCAGCCAGGGGACAGGAGCTCAGGAGCAGTACGTC. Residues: CASSQGTGAQEQYV.

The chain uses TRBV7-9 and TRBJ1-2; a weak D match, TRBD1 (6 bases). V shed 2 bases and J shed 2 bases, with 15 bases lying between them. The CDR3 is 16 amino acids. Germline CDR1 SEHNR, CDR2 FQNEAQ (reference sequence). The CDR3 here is CASSLRGRGRNYGYTF. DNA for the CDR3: TGTGCCAGCAGCTTAAGGGGCAGGGGTAGGAACTATGGCTACACCTTC. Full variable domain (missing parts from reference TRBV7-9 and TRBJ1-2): DTGVSQNPRHKITKRGQNVTFRCDPISEHNRLYWYRQTLGQGPEFLTYFQNEAQLEKSRLLSDRFSAERPKGSFSTLEIQRTEQGDSAMYLCASSLRGRGRNYGYTFGSGTRLTVV.

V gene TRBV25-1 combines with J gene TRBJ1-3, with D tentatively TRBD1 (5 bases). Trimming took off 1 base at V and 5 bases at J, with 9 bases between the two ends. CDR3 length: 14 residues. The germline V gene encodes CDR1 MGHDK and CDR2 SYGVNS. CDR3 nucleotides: TGTGCCAGCAGTGAATCCGGGGGTCGAAACACCATATATTTT. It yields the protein CASSESGGRNTIYF.

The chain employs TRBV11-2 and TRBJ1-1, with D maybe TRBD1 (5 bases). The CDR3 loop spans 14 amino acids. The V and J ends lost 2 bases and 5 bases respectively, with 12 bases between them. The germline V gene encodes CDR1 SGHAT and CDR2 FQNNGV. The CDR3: CASSLMQGGTEAFF. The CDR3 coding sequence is TGTGCCAGCAGCTTAATGCAGGGAGGGACTGAAGCTTTCTTT.

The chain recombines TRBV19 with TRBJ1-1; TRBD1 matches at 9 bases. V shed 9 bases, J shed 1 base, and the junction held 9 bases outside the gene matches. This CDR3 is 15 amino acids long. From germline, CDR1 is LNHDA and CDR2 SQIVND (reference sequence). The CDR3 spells CASIGVDRGNTEAFF. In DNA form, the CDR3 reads TGTGCCAGCATCGGGGTGGACAGGGGGAACACTGAAGCTTTCTTT.

CDR3 sequence reads: CASSITSGWDEQFF. The CDR3 bases are TGTGCCAGTAGTATCACTAGCGGGTGGGATGAGCAGTTCTTC. The J gene is TRBJ2-1, the V gene TRBV19; 9 bases are a match to TRBD2. Germline CDR1 is LNHDA and CDR2 is SQIVND (reference sequence). The CDR3 is made up of 14 amino acids. Unmatched junction bases numbered 5, after V lost 3 bases and J lost 8 bases.

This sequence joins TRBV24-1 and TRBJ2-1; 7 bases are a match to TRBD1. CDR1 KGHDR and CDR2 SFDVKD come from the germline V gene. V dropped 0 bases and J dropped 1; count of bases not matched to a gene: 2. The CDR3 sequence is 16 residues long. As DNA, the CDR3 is TGTGCCACCAGTGATTTGACAGGGGCTTCCTACAATGAGCAGTTCTTC. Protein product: CATSDLTGASYNEQFF.

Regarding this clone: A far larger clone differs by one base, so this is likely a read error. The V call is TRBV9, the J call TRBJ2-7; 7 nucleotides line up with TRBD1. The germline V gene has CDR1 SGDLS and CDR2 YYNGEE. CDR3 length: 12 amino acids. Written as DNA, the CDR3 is TGTGTCAGCAGCCCCACAGGGGACGAGCAGTACTTC. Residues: CVSSPTGDEQYF.

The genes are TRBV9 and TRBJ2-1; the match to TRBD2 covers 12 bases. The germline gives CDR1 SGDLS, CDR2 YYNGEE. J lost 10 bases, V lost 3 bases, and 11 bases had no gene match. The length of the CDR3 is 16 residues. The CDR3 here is CASSGGLAGPFGEQFF. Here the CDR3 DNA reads TGTGCCAGCAGCGGAGGACTAGCGGGACCTTTCGGGGAGCAGTTCTTC.

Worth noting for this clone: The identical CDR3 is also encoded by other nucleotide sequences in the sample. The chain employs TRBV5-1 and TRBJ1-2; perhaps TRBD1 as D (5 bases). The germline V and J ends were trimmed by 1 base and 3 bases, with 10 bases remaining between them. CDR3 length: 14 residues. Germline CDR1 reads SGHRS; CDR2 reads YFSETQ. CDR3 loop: CASSLLGGDYGYTF. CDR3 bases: TGCGCCAGCAGCTTGTTGGGGGGAGACTATGGCTACACCTTC.

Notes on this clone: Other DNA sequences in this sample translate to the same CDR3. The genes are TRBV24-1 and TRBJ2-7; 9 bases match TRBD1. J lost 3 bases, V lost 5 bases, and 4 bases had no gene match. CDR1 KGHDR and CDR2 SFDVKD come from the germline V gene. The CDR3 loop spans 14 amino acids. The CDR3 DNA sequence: TGTGCCACCAGTGCGGGACAGGGCCGCTACGAGCAGTACTTC. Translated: CATSAGQGRYEQYF.

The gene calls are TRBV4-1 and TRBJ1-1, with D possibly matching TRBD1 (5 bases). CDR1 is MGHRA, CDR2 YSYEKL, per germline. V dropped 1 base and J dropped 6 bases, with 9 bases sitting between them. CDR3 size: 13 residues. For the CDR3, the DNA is TGCGCCAGCAGCCAAGTCAGGGCGGCTGAAGCTTTCTTT. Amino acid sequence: CASSQVRAAEAFF.

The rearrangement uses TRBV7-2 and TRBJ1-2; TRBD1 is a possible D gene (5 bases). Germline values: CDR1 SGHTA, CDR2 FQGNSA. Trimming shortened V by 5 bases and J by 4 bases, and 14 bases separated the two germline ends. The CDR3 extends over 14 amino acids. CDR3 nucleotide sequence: TGTGCCAGCAGCCCCGCGGGGCAGCTCTATGGCTACACCTTC. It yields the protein CASSPAGQLYGYTF.